What follows are 20 T cell receptor beta chains derived from one specimen sequenced in a study of blood T cells in healthy people across ages. Combining a sample-barcoded 5' primer with a J-beta primer mix, a second PCR ran for roughly 7 to 11 cycles. TCRdb analysed the 5' RACE reads with MiXCR anew, one entry per CDR3 protein. The data contain around 2 million distinct CDR3 sequences, roughly two fifths of them singletons. The sequencing input was blood. The receptor source for this set is a human donor in good health.

This clonotype was seen just once. The chain uses TRBV6-5 and TRBJ2-1; D remains ambiguous. V dropped 6 bases and J dropped 4 bases, with 10 bases sitting between them. CDR1 MNHEY and CDR2 SVGAGI come from the germline V gene. There are 13 residues in the CDR3. CDR3 DNA sequence: TGTGCCAGCAGGACCTTGGCTTACAATGAGCAGTTCTTC. Its protein is CASRTLAYNEQFF.

The rearrangement joins TRBV10-3 to TRBJ2-5, with TRBD2 as a possible D gene (6 bases). Germline values: CDR1 ENHRY, CDR2 SYGVKD. Trimming removed 6 bases at V and 5 bases at J, with 16 bases between. This CDR3 contains 14 residues. The CDR3 is CAISTRLDSETQYF. The CDR3 region has the DNA TGTGCCATCAGCACTAGACTAGATTCGGAGACCCAGTACTTC.

The chain is built from TRBV5-1 and TRBJ2-3; a possible D gene is TRBD2 (6 bases). Trimming pared 5 bases from V and 0 bases from J, leaving 16 bases between. The length of the CDR3 is 16 residues. CDR1 SGHRS and CDR2 YFSETQ come from the germline V gene. The chain's CDR3 is CASRRRDPLSTDTQYF. The CDR3 nucleotides read TGCGCCAGCAGACGGCGGGACCCCCTTAGCACAGATACGCAGTATTTT.

The chain uses TRBV7-3 and TRBJ2-4; D is uncertain. The J call may be faulty, since TRBJ2-7 better matches the DNA end. The CDR3 sequence is 12 residues long. Germline CDR1 SGHTA, CDR2 FQGTGA. CDR3 nucleotide sequence: TGTGCCAGCAGCACAAGTCAGAACGAGCAGTACTTC. Its translation is CASSTSQNEQYF.

This chain links TRBV5-1 with TRBJ2-3; D is unclear. CDR3 length: 15 residues. V was shortened by 2 bases and J by 0 bases, with 10 bases between the two germline ends. In germline, CDR1 is SGHRS, CDR2 YFSETQ. DNA of the CDR3: TGCGCCAGCAGCTTTGACCCCTATAGCACAGATACGCAGTATTTT. Translating it yields CASSFDPYSTDTQYF. Based on the CDR3 plus reference TRBV5-1 and TRBJ2-3, the full variable domain is KAGVTQTPRYLIKTRGQQVTLSCSPISGHRSVSWYQQTPGQGLQFLFEYFSETQRNKGNFPGRFSGRQFSNSRSEMNVSTLELGDSALYLCASSFDPYSTDTQYFGPGTRLTVL.

The chain couples TRBV7-2 to TRBJ2-7, with D perhaps matching TRBD2 (5 bases). CDR1 SGHTA and CDR2 FQGNSA come from the germline V gene. Trimming stripped 5 bases from V and 2 bases from J, with 16 bases between. The CDR3 is made up of 15 amino acids. The CDR3 reads CASSPNAGMTYEQYF. CDR3 sequence (DNA): TGTGCCAGCAGCCCCAATGCGGGTATGACCTACGAGCAGTACTTC.

The V and J genes are TRBV18 and TRBJ1-3; D is undetermined. CDR1 and CDR2 (germline): KGHSH, LQKENI. Trimming left V 2 bases short and J 0 bases short, with 8 bases between. CDR3 size: 15 residues. For the CDR3, the DNA is TGTGCCAGCTCACCATGGGAGGACTCTGGAAACACCATATATTTT. It specifies CASSPWEDSGNTIYF.

J is TRBJ2-1 and V is TRBV20-1, with 7 bases matching TRBD2. The CDR3 runs to 14 residues. Per germline, CDR1 DFQATT and CDR2 SNEGSKA (reference sequence). J was trimmed by 7 bases and V by 1 base; bases with no gene match: 7. CDR3 bases: TGCAGTGCTAGAGGGGGAGGGCAGCAGAATGAGCAGTTCTTC. Its protein is CSARGGGQQNEQFF.

This clonotype has only a few counts. This sequence joins TRBV20-1 and TRBJ2-7, with D perhaps TRBD1 (5 bases). Germline loops: CDR1 DFQATT, CDR2 SNEGSKA (reference sequence). The CDR3 has 14 amino acids. Trimming pared 7 bases from V and 5 bases from J, leaving 21 bases between. Here the CDR3 reads CSGSKVQGSDEQYF. The CDR3 coding sequence is TGCAGTGGCTCTAAGGTGCAGGGAAGCGACGAGCAGTACTTC.

The table lists this clonotype with a few counts. This chain connects TRBV27 to TRBJ2-1; D may be TRBD1 (6 bases). There are 14 residues in the CDR3. The germline V gene has CDR1 MNHEY and CDR2 SMNVEV (reference sequence). Between the trimmed V and J ends, which lost 8 bases and 3 bases, there was a span of 14 bases. CDR3 DNA: TGTGCCAGCCAGGGACAATCCTTCTACAATGAGCAGTTCTTC. It codes for CASQGQSFYNEQFF.

This clonotype was counted only a few times. The gene calls are TRBV7-2 and TRBJ2-4, with 7 bases fitting TRBD1. CDR1 is SGHTA and CDR2 is FQGNSA in the germline V gene. The V gene end was trimmed by 0 bases and the J gene end by 2 bases; junction bases not matched to a gene: 13. The CDR3 runs to 19 residues. The CDR3 loop reads CASSLARGRTQVTKNIQYF. The CDR3 DNA reads as TGTGCCAGCAGCTTAGCGAGGGGGCGGACTCAAGTAACCAAAAACATTCAGTACTTC.

The chain uses TRBV4-3 and TRBJ1-1, with D possibly TRBD1 on 5 matching bases. Trimming removed 0 bases from V and 8 bases from J, with 16 bases in between. The V gene's germline CDR1 is LGHNA and CDR2 YSLEER. The CDR3 runs to 15 residues. The CDR3 loop is CASSQDYWGTREAFF. CDR3 in DNA: TGCGCCAGCAGCCAAGACTACTGGGGGACCCGGGAAGCTTTCTTT.

This clonotype was counted a few times. The V and J genes are TRBV11-2 and TRBJ2-2; a possible D gene is TRBD1 (6 bases). Germline V gives CDR1 SGHAT, CDR2 FQNNGV. The CDR3 loop spans 14 amino acids. Trimming removed 5 bases from V and 5 bases from J, with 12 bases in between. For the CDR3, the DNA is TGTGCCAGCAGCCACAGGGTCAGAACCGGGGAGCTGTTTTTT. Translating it yields CASSHRVRTGELFF.

A note on this clonotype: At one end the junction does not follow the germline gene, possibly because of a read error. This chain links TRBV4-3 with TRBJ2-6; the D gene could be TRBD1 or TRBD2 (5 bases each). The CDR3 runs to 16 residues. CDR1 and CDR2 from the germline V gene are LGHNA and YSLEER. The CDR3 spells CASSQVPSSGANVRTF. The CDR3 DNA reads TGCGCCAGCAGCCAAGTGCCTAGCTCTGGGGCCAACGTCCGGACTTTC.

This clonotype was picked up a small number of times. J is TRBJ1-2 and V is TRBV29-1; D is unclear. V shed 7 bases and J shed 0 bases, with 12 bases lying between them. This CDR3 is built from 13 residues. Germline V gene data show CDR1 as SQVTM and CDR2 as ANQGSEA. The CDR3 is CSAFGTANYGYTF. DNA for the CDR3: TGCAGCGCCTTTGGCACAGCTAACTATGGCTACACCTTC.

V gene TRBV6-1 combines with J gene TRBJ2-4, with D perhaps matching TRBD1 or TRBD2 (5 bases each). With the DNA end fitting TRBJ2-7 better, the J assignment may be wrong. Per germline, CDR1 MNHNS and CDR2 SASEGT. This CDR3 has 14 amino acids. In DNA, the CDR3 is TGTGCCAGCAGGGCTCTTTGGGGGACCTACGAGCAGTACTTC. Translating gives CASRALWGTYEQYF.

This rearrangement joins TRBV6-2 or TRBV6-3 to TRBJ2-7; 11 nucleotides agree with TRBD1. From germline, CDR1 is MNHEY and CDR2 SVGEGT. The CDR3 sequence is 16 residues long. V lost 6 bases to trimming and J lost 5 bases; unmatched junction nucleotides: 12. The CDR3 loop reads CASSSERGQGDHEQYF. For the CDR3, the DNA is TGTGCCAGCAGCTCGGAACGGGGACAGGGGGACCACGAGCAGTACTTC.

The chain links TRBV20-1 to TRBJ2-3; D is ambiguous. The V gene lost 2 bases and the J gene lost 1 base, with 4 bases spanning the gap. Per germline, CDR1 DFQATT and CDR2 SNEGSKA (reference sequence). The CDR3 has 12 residues. This CDR3 is CSARSGTDTQYF. The CDR3 DNA sequence: TGCAGTGCTAGATCAGGCACAGATACGCAGTATTTT.

This clonotype came up many times. V and J are TRBV7-2 and TRBJ1-2; D ambiguous. This CDR3 has 13 residues. Germline values: CDR1 SGHTA, CDR2 FQGNSA. V lost 1 base, J lost 4 bases, and 7 bases lay in between. The CDR3 DNA follows: TGTGCCAGCAGCTTAGAGGGTATCTATGGCTACACCTTC. This sequence encodes CASSLEGIYGYTF.

V is TRBV2 and J is TRBJ1-5; possible D gene TRBD1, 5 bases. The V end was cut by 7 bases, the J end by 7 bases, with 17 bases between. The CDR3 contains 14 residues. The germline V gene encodes CDR1 SNHLY and CDR2 FYNNEI. The CDR3 loop is CASKYGGGRQPQHF. The CDR3 bases are TGTGCCAGCAAATATGGGGGAGGGAGGCAGCCCCAGCATTTT.